This T cell receptor (beta chain) came from a study of cytomegalovirus exposure and HLA in healthy donors. The study's findings and limits: The authors considered a cluster of highly shared sequence variants likely to be a sequencing artifact. In presence/absence analyses, roughly uniform sequencing depth across donors was assumed. Per a prior analysis, the majority of TCR beta V segments were productive roughly 90% or roughly 30% of the time.

With regard to this clone: Its target is not known.

The CDR3 spans 14 residues. Germline CDR1 is LNHDA and CDR2 is SQIVND (reference sequence). The ends were cut back, 2 bases at V and 7 bases at J, with 9 bases in the middle. Use of 60 Vbeta and 13 Jbeta primers characterized the PCR. TCRdb's copy holds only in-frame clones and misses some; the assay was immunoSEQ multiplex PCR. The sample has approximately 170,000 clones, 75% seen once. This chain links TRBV19 with TRBJ1-6; D gene unclear. Sequenced: PBMCs. The receptor was derived from a male donor in good health and CMV-seronegative. CDR3 DNA: TGTGCCAGTAGTATACAAATGAGGAATTCACCCCTCCACTTT. It encodes CASSIQMRNSPLHF.